The clone carrying this T cell receptor beta chain was observed a handful of times. Per germline, CDR1 MNHEY and CDR2 SVGEGT. The CDR3 extends over 15 amino acids. V lost 5 bases and J lost 3; bases outside the gene matches: 8. The sample belongs to a study of T cell repertoires in cytomegalovirus infection. TCRdb used MiXCR to reprocess the reads, holding one entry per CDR3 protein. The sample lists about 490,000 distinct CDR3 sequences; around 27% were seen once. The sequencing sample was made of PBMCs. This chain connects TRBV6-2 or TRBV6-3 to TRBJ2-7, with 9 bases aligning to TRBD2. The TCR sequence derives from a human donor in good health (CMV status not recorded). Some clones in this sample may be carry-over from other donors' samples. The CDR3 nucleotides read TGTGCCAGCAGTCCTGGGACTAGCTTAGACTACGAGCAGTACGTC. This sequence encodes CASSPGTSLDYEQYV.